A selection of T cell receptor beta chains follows, all from one sample in a study of regulatory T cells in long-lasting Graves disease. TCRdb redid the calling of the multiplex PCR reads with MiXCR, one entry per CDR3 protein. The sample consists of about 530,000 distinct CDR3 sequences, 16% of them appearing once. The sample was also reused in another study, on T cells in Graves' hyperthyroidism and ophthalmopathy.

The sample consisted of peripheral blood mononuclear cells (PBMCs), taken at new diagnosis, from a patient treated with antithyroid drugs. All receptors come from a middle-aged woman with Graves disease. Each CDR3 is given with its conserved first and last residue. A D gene is named only where the DNA matches it firmly. For some rows the clone size is stated as once, few or many, or as a class when expanded; others skip it.

clone_size: many
d_call: -
v_call: TRBV28
j_call: TRBJ2-7
cdr3_aa: CASSSGGVHYEQYF
cdr3_nt: TGTGCCAGCAGTTCCGGGGGAGTGCACTACGAGCAGTACTTC

clone_size: many
d_call: -
v_call: TRBV15
j_call: TRBJ1-2
cdr3_aa: CATSQTLVGGYTF
cdr3_nt: TGTGCCACCAGCCAGACACTGGTTGGTGGCTACACCTTC

clone_size: -
d_call: -
v_call: TRBV5-5
j_call: TRBJ1-1
cdr3_aa: CASSLQGPLTEAFF
cdr3_nt: TGTGCCAGCAGCTTACAGGGACCCCTCACCGAAGCTTTCTTT

clone_size: -
d_call: -
v_call: TRBV6-4
j_call: TRBJ2-1
cdr3_aa: CASSYASRSEQFF
cdr3_nt: TGTGCCAGCAGTTACGCCTCCAGGAGTGAGCAGTTCTTC

clone_size: few
d_call: TRBD2
v_call: TRBV9
j_call: TRBJ2-2
cdr3_aa: CASSVAPSGGAWAGELFF
cdr3_nt: TGTGCCAGCAGCGTAGCACCTAGCGGGGGGGCGTGGGCCGGGGAGCTGTTTTTT

clone_size: many
d_call: TRBD1
v_call: TRBV5-1
j_call: TRBJ1-4
cdr3_aa: CASSLPGQGSEKLFF
cdr3_nt: TGCGCCAGCAGCTTACCGGGACAGGGGTCCGAAAAACTGTTTTTT

clone_size: many
d_call: -
v_call: TRBV7-9
j_call: TRBJ1-4
cdr3_aa: CASSLVPVGFATNEKLFF
cdr3_nt: TGTGCCAGCAGCTTAGTTCCCGTGGGGTTTGCAACTAATGAAAAACTGTTTTTT

clone_size: -
d_call: -
v_call: TRBV30
j_call: TRBJ2-1
cdr3_aa: CAWSVRRGIWANEQFF
cdr3_nt: TGTGCCTGGAGTGTACGCCGGGGAATTTGGGCCAATGAGCAGTTCTTC

clone_size: many
d_call: TRBD1
v_call: TRBV11-1
j_call: TRBJ1-1
cdr3_aa: CASSVLQGSAEAFF
cdr3_nt: TGTGCCAGCAGCGTCTTACAGGGGAGCGCTGAAGCTTTCTTT

clone_size: -
d_call: -
v_call: TRBV4-1
j_call: TRBJ2-3
cdr3_aa: CSDGPGGTDTQYF
cdr3_nt: TGTTCTGATGGCCCGGGGGGCACAGATACGCAGTATTTT

clone_size: few
d_call: -
v_call: TRBV12-3/TRBV12-4
j_call: TRBJ2-5
cdr3_aa: CASNVSGVLRETQYF
cdr3_nt: TGTGCCAGCAATGTATCCGGTGTCTTGCGGGAGACCCAGTACTTC

clone_size: many
d_call: -
v_call: TRBV18
j_call: TRBJ2-5
cdr3_aa: CASSPQAETQYF
cdr3_nt: TGTGCCAGCTCACCACAAGCAGAGACCCAGTACTTC

clone_size: few
d_call: TRBD1
v_call: TRBV19
j_call: TRBJ2-1
cdr3_aa: CASSIDSDRGSIFSYNEQFF
cdr3_nt: TGTGCCAGTAGTATAGATTCGGACAGGGGGTCAATTTTCTCCTACAATGAGCAGTTCTTC

clone_size: -
d_call: -
v_call: TRBV6-5
j_call: TRBJ1-1
cdr3_aa: CASGFTTEAFF
cdr3_nt: TGTGCCAGCGGTTTTACCACTGAAGCTTTCTTT

clone_size: -
d_call: -
v_call: TRBV12-3/TRBV12-4
j_call: TRBJ1-1
cdr3_aa: CASSLSTRATEAFF
cdr3_nt: TGTGCCAGCAGTTTATCCACCCGGGCCACTGAAGCTTTCTTT

clone_size: -
d_call: -
v_call: TRBV28
j_call: TRBJ1-1
cdr3_aa: CASSLQGGRRDTEAFF
cdr3_nt: TGTGCCAGCAGTTTACAGGGAGGCAGGAGGGACACTGAAGCTTTCTTT

clone_size: -
d_call: -
v_call: TRBV10-3
j_call: TRBJ2-1
cdr3_aa: CAIRGTSGNEQFF
cdr3_nt: TGTGCCATCCGCGGGACGAGCGGGAATGAGCAGTTCTTC

clone_size: -
d_call: TRBD1
v_call: TRBV2
j_call: TRBJ1-5
cdr3_aa: CASSLPGQTNQPQHF
cdr3_nt: TGTGCCAGCAGTCTTCCGGGACAGACGAATCAGCCCCAGCATTTT

clone_size: few
d_call: -
v_call: TRBV5-6
j_call: TRBJ2-2
cdr3_aa: CASGTGRFGGELFF
cdr3_nt: TGTGCCAGCGGGACCGGAAGGTTTGGCGGGGAGCTGTTTTTT

clone_size: many
d_call: TRBD1
v_call: TRBV3-1
j_call: TRBJ1-2
cdr3_aa: CASSQAWDREGNYGYTF
cdr3_nt: TGTGCCAGCAGCCAAGCCTGGGACAGGGAGGGGAACTATGGCTACACCTTC

clone_size: few
d_call: -
v_call: TRBV24-1
j_call: TRBJ2-2
cdr3_aa: CATSDPPGQNTGELFF
cdr3_nt: TGTGCCACCAGTGATCCCCCGGGACAGAACACCGGGGAGCTGTTTTTT

clone_size: few
d_call: TRBD2
v_call: TRBV3-1
j_call: TRBJ2-2
cdr3_aa: CASTQEGLAGNWELFF
cdr3_nt: TGTGCCAGCACCCAGGAGGGACTAGCGGGGAATTGGGAGCTGTTTTTT

clone_size: many
d_call: -
v_call: TRBV28
j_call: TRBJ1-1
cdr3_aa: CASSFLGAVTEAFF
cdr3_nt: TGTGCCAGCAGTTTCCTGGGGGCGGTCACTGAAGCTTTCTTT

clone_size: many
d_call: -
v_call: TRBV2
j_call: TRBJ1-2
cdr3_aa: CASADGAPGPLGYTF
cdr3_nt: TGTGCCAGCGCAGATGGGGCCCCCGGCCCACTTGGCTACACCTTC

clone_size: many
d_call: -
v_call: TRBV6-8
j_call: TRBJ1-1
cdr3_aa: CASSYPPEGPSAAFF
cdr3_nt: TGTGCCAGCAGTTACCCACCCGAGGGACCCTCGGCAGCTTTCTTT

clone_size: -
d_call: -
v_call: TRBV2
j_call: TRBJ1-6
cdr3_aa: CASRETLNSPLHF
cdr3_nt: TGTGCCAGCAGGGAAACCCTTAATTCACCCCTCCACTTT

clone_size: -
d_call: -
v_call: TRBV29-1
j_call: TRBJ1-2
cdr3_aa: CSVSRGGVDSHF
cdr3_nt: TGCAGCGTTTCTCGGGGGGGGGTTGACAGCCACTTC

clone_size: few
d_call: -
v_call: TRBV5-1
j_call: TRBJ2-7
cdr3_aa: CASSLAGREQYF
cdr3_nt: TGCGCCAGCAGCTTGGCCGGGCGGGAGCAGTACTTC

clone_size: many
d_call: TRBD1
v_call: TRBV12-3/TRBV12-4
j_call: TRBJ2-1
cdr3_aa: CASSLARGRWNEQFF
cdr3_nt: TGTGCCAGCAGTTTAGCCAGGGGGCGTTGGAATGAGCAGTTCTTC

clone_size: many
d_call: -
v_call: TRBV5-4
j_call: TRBJ2-1
cdr3_aa: CASSRPDYNEQFF
cdr3_nt: TGTGCCAGCAGCCGTCCAGATTACAATGAGCAGTTCTTC

clone_size: many
d_call: -
v_call: TRBV11-3
j_call: TRBJ1-6
cdr3_aa: CARPGHYNSPLHF
cdr3_nt: TGTGCCCGTCCGGGACATTATAATTCACCCCTCCACTTT

clone_size: -
d_call: -
v_call: TRBV19
j_call: TRBJ2-7
cdr3_aa: CASGEWGNEQYF
cdr3_nt: TGTGCCAGTGGTGAGTGGGGTAACGAGCAGTACTTC

clone_size: few
d_call: TRBD2
v_call: TRBV9
j_call: TRBJ2-5
cdr3_aa: CASSPTLAGGSETQYF
cdr3_nt: TGTGCCAGCAGCCCCACTCTAGCGGGGGGGTCAGAGACCCAGTACTTC